The rows below give T cell receptor beta chains drawn from one sample of a study of shared clonotypes between healthy human individuals. Generated by immunoSEQ multiplex PCR, the TCRdb table keeps only in-frame clones and is missing some. The sample lists approximately 810,000 clones; about 92% were seen once. The specimen was naive CD8+ T cells sorted from blood. Receptors were obtained from a man aged 30-40 years in good health. Both conserved end residues are part of each CDR3. Each record gives: clone size, V gene, J gene, D gene, CDR3 protein, CDR3 DNA. A D gene is named only where the DNA matches it firmly. A clone size is listed for some rows: how often the clone was seen (once, few, many), or a class if it is expanded.

>NA|TRBV28|TRBJ2-5|TRBD2
CASSRREEETQYF
TGTGCCAGCAGTCGGCGGGAGGAAGAGACCCAGTACTTC
>once|TRBV4-2|TRBJ2-3|NA
CASRQRPRWPDTQYF
TGTGCCAGCAGACAAAGACCGAGGTGGCCAGATACGCAGTATTTT
>NA|TRBV28|TRBJ2-4|NA
CASSLFVGNIQYF
TGTGCCAGCAGTTTATTTGTGGGGAACATTCAGTACTTC
>NA|TRBV27|TRBJ2-7|TRBD1
CASSFFGTDNYEQYF
TGTGCCAGCAGTTTTTTCGGGACAGACAACTACGAGCAGTACTTC
>NA|TRBV27|TRBJ2-3|TRBD2
CASSSGRGIGRSRTDTQYF
TGTGCCAGCAGCTCAGGGAGAGGGATCGGGAGGAGTCGCACAGATACGCAGTATTTT
>NA|TRBV7-9|TRBJ2-1|TRBD2
CASSPGVGGRWNEQFF
TGTGCCAGCAGCCCCGGAGTGGGCGGGAGATGGAATGAGCAGTTCTTC
>NA|TRBV6-4|TRBJ1-2|NA
CASRGGSYGYTF
TGTGCCAGCAGGGGAGGGAGCTATGGCTACACCTTC
>NA|TRBV7-9|TRBJ2-5|NA
CASSLARGQVRREYF
TGTGCCAGCAGCTTAGCGCGGGGGCAGGTCCGGAGGGAGTACTTC
>NA|TRBV27|TRBJ2-7|TRBD2
CASSSSGTSGREQYF
TGTGCCAGCAGTTCCTCCGGGACTAGCGGGCGAGAGCAGTACTTC
>NA|TRBV4-2|TRBJ2-7|TRBD2
CASSQEGPSGGSYEQYF
TGTGCCAGCAGCCAAGAAGGGCCCAGCGGGGGCTCCTACGAGCAGTACTTC
>NA|TRBV29-1|TRBJ2-2|NA
CSVGHPNTGELFF
TGCAGCGTTGGGCACCCGAACACCGGGGAGCTGTTTTTT
>NA|TRBV29-1|TRBJ1-2|NA
CSVEERAYGYTF
TGCAGCGTTGAAGAGAGGGCCTATGGCTACACCTTC
>NA|TRBV7-9|TRBJ2-1|NA
CASSLASGDEQFF
TGTGCCAGCAGCTTAGCGAGTGGCGACGAGCAGTTCTTC
>NA|TRBV7-9|TRBJ2-5|NA
CASSDYRVDRETQYF
TGTGCCAGCAGCGACTACAGGGTGGACCGAGAGACCCAGTACTTC
>NA|TRBV7-6|TRBJ2-2|NA
CASSLSGTLNTGELFF
TGTGCCAGCAGCTTATCCGGGACACTGAACACCGGGGAGCTGTTTTTT
>NA|TRBV7-2|TRBJ1-5|TRBD1
CASKDRGDQPQHF
TGTGCCAGCAAAGACAGGGGTGATCAGCCCCAGCATTTT
>NA|TRBV27|TRBJ2-1|TRBD1
CASSSPGQGLIGSYNEQFF
TGTGCCAGCAGTTCGCCGGGACAGGGTCTCATCGGCTCCTACAATGAGCAGTTCTTC
>once|TRBV9|TRBJ1-1|TRBD1
CASSVKETGVNTEAFF
TGTGCCAGCAGCGTAAAGGAGACAGGGGTGAACACTGAAGCTTTCTTT
>few|TRBV2|TRBJ1-3|NA
CASSEAGNTIYF
TGTGCCAGCAGTGAAGCTGGAAACACCATATATTTT
>NA|TRBV5-6|TRBJ2-3|NA
CASSLAERTFTDTQYF
TGTGCCAGCAGCTTGGCCGAGCGGACTTTCACAGATACGCAGTATTTT
>NA|TRBV10-3|TRBJ2-1|TRBD1
CAIAWGQDQFF
TGTGCCATCGCCTGGGGACAGGATCAGTTCTTC
>NA|TRBV2|TRBJ1-1|NA
CASWLGFDNTEAFF
TGTGCCAGCTGGCTCGGGTTCGATAACACTGAAGCTTTCTTT
>NA|TRBV27|TRBJ2-2|TRBD2
CASTWASGVNTGELFF
TGTGCCAGCACATGGGCTAGCGGGGTAAACACCGGGGAGCTGTTTTTT
>NA|TRBV7-6|TRBJ2-7|TRBD1
CASSTGTGAWEQYF
TGTGCCAGCAGTACGGGGACAGGGGCCTGGGAGCAGTACTTC
>NA|TRBV10-3|TRBJ2-3|TRBD2
CAISLSQPPTSGKADTQYF
TGTGCCATCAGTCTATCTCAACCCCCGACTAGCGGGAAAGCAGATACGCAGTATTTT
>NA|TRBV7-6|TRBJ2-1|NA
CASSLAGGTAFHNEQFF
TGTGCCAGCAGCTTAGCCGGCGGGACCGCCTTTCACAATGAGCAGTTCTTC
>NA|TRBV29-1|TRBJ2-7|TRBD2
CSVEGLAGARRYEQYF
TGCAGCGTTGAAGGACTAGCGGGAGCCAGGCGCTACGAGCAGTACTTC
>NA|TRBV6-1|TRBJ2-7|NA
CASSLSDASSYEQYF
TGTGCCAGCAGTCTGAGCGACGCGAGCTCCTACGAGCAGTACTTC
>NA|TRBV7-9|TRBJ1-5|NA
CASSFYLGPGLNQPQHF
TGTGCCAGCAGCTTTTACCTGGGACCTGGGCTAAATCAGCCCCAGCATTTT